This T cell receptor beta chain was captured in a study of T cell responses to AZD1222 COVID-19 vaccine. Study outcomes and limitations: Clonal diversity was possibly underestimated, and white British individuals and females predominated among donors. Scientists sampled the repertoires only once the peak T cell response had passed.

Method: immunoSEQ multiplex PCR; TCRdb's copy keeps in-frame clones and lacks some. Here the sample spans some 150,000 clones, roughly 90% being singletons. This CDR3 is built from 12 residues. The V and J ends lost 3 bases and 13 bases respectively, with 15 bases between them. The germline CDR1 and CDR2 sequences are MNHNS and SASEGT. Concerning this clone itself: The antigen is undetermined.

The source of this sequence is an adult who received the AZD1222 COVID-19 vaccine. The sequenced sample was peripheral blood, obtained 28 days after the second AZD1222 dose. V usage is TRBV6-1 and J usage is TRBJ1-1; D unclear. The CDR3 nucleotides read TGTGCCAGCAGTGATCTCCGCAAAAGTGGTTTCTTT. This encodes CASSDLRKSGFF.